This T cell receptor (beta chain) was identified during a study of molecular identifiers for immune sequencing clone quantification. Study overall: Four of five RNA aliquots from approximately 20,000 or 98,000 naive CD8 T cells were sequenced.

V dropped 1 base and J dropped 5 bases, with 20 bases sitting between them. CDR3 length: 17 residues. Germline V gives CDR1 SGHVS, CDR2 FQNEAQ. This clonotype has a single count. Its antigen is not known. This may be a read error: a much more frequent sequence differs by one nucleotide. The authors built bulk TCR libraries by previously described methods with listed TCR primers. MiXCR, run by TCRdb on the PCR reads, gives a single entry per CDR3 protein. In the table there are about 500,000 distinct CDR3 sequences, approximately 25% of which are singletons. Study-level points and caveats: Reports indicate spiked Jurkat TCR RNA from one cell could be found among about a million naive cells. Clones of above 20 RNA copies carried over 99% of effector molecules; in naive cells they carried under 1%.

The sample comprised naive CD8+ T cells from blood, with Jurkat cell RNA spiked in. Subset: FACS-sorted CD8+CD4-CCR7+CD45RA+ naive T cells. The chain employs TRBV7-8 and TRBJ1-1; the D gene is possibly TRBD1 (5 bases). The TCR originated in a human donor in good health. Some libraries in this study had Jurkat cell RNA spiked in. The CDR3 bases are TGTGCCAGCAGCTTAGGGTGGCGGGGGAAATTTCTGACTGAAGCTTTCTTT. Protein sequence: CASSLGWRGKFLTEAFF. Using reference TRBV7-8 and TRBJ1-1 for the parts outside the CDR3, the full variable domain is GAGVSQSPRYKVAKRGQDVALRCDPISGHVSLFWYQQALGQGPEFLTYFQNEAQLDKSGLPSDRFFAERPEGSVSTLKIQRTQQEDSAVYLCASSLGWRGKFLTEAFFGQGTRLTVV.